This T cell receptor (beta chain) is drawn from a study of blood T cells in healthy people across ages. It was with a sample-barcoded 5' primer and a J-beta primer mix that a second PCR of about 6 to 12 cycles was run. TCRdb redid the calling of the 5' RACE reads with MiXCR, one entry per CDR3 protein. Of roughly 930,000 distinct CDR3 sequences in the sample, under 50% were seen once. This clonotype was counted a few times. The CDR3 has 15 amino acids. The V gene's germline CDR1 is MNHEY and CDR2 SVGAGI. The ends lost 5 bases at V and 5 bases at J; junction bases unmatched: 9. The J gene is TRBJ1-1, the V gene TRBV6-5; 9 bases are a match to TRBD1. The sample was blood. This TCR derives from a man aged 25 to 40 in good health. This chain's CDR3 is CASSREGTGWTEAFF. The DNA of the CDR3 is TGTGCCAGCAGTCGGGAAGGGACAGGGTGGACTGAAGCTTTCTTT.